The T cell receptor beta chain described here comes from a study of blood T cell repertoires in COVID-19. Study-wide context: Some COVID-19 samples were acute and others convalescent; all came from the United States, Italy and Spain.

The protocol was immunoSEQ multiplex PCR, while the TCRdb copy is restricted to in-frame clones and leaves out a portion. Among around 270,000 clones listed, approximately 81% were seen once. Per germline, CDR1 MNHEY and CDR2 SMNVEV (reference sequence). The CDR3 is 13 amino acids. Trimming shortened V by 3 bases and J by 6 bases, and 9 bases separated the two germline ends. Sequenced: peripheral blood. The chain couples TRBV27 to TRBJ1-5; D is unclear. The origin of this receptor is a man aged 55 to 70 with acute or convalescent COVID-19. CDR3 sequence reads: CASSLEGGQPQHF. The CDR3 region has the DNA TGTGCCAGCAGTTTGGAAGGCGGTCAGCCCCAGCATTTT.